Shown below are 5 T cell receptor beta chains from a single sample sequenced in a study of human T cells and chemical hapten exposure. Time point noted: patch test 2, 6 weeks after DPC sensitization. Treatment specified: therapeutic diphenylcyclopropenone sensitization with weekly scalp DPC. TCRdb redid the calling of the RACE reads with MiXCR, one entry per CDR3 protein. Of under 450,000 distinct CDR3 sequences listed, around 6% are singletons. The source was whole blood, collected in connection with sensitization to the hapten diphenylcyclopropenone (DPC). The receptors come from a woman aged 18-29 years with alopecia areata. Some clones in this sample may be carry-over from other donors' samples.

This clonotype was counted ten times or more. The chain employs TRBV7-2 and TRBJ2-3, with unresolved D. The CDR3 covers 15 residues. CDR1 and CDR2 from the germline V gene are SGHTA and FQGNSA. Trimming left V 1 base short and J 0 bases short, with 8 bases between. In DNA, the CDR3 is TGTGCCAGCAGCTTAGAGTACCTTAGCACAGATACGCAGTATTTT. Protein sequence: CASSLEYLSTDTQYF.

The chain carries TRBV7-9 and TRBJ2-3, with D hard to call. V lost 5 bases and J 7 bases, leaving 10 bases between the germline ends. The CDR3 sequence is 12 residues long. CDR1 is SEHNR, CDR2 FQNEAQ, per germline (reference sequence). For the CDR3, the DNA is TGTGCCAGCAGCCCAGAAACTTATACGCAGTATTTT. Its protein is CASSPETYTQYF. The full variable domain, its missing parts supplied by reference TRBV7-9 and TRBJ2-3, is DTGVSQNPRHKITKRGQNVTFRCDPISEHNRLYWYRQTLGQGPEFLTYFQNEAQLEKSRLLSDRFSAERPKGSFSTLEIQRTEQGDSAMYLCASSPETYTQYFGPGTRLTVL.

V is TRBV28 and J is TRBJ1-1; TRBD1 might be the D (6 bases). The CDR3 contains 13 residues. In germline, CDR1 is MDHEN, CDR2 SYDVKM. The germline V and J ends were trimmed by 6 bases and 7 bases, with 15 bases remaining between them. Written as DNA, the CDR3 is TGTGCCAGCAGGGAAAACAGGGCGAATGAAGCTTTCTTT. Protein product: CASRENRANEAFF.

This CDR3 reads CASMDLGTQYF. Here the CDR3 DNA reads TGTGCCAGTATGGATTTGGGGACCCAGTACTTC. The chain combines TRBV12-3 or TRBV12-4 with TRBJ2-5; no clear D. Trimming cost V 9 bases and J 7 bases, with 12 bases left between them. CDR3 size: 11 residues.

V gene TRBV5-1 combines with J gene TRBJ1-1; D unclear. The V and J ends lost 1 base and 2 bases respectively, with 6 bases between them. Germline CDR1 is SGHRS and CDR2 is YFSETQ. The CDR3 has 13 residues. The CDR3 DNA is TGCGCCAGCAGCTTGTTTTCAAACACTGAAGCTTTCTTT. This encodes CASSLFSNTEAFF.